Below, 7 T cell receptor beta chains from the same sample are listed, as sequenced in a study of cytomegalovirus exposure and HLA in healthy donors. The study ran its PCR with 60 Vbeta and 13 Jbeta primers. Repertoires were generated with immunoSEQ multiplex PCR, while TCRdb's copy carries only in-frame clones and drops some. The repertoire table contains tens of thousands of clones. Sequenced: PBMCs. The source of these receptors is a young man in good health and CMV-seropositive.

The rearrangement joins TRBV11-3 to TRBJ2-7; D possibly corresponds to TRBD2 (5 bases). Germline V CDR1 and CDR2: SGHNT, YENEEA. The CDR3 length is 13 residues. Trimming cost V 4 bases and J 2 bases, with 9 bases left between them. CDR3 nucleotides: TGTGCCAGCAGCTACGACTACGCCTACGAGCAGTACTTC. Encoded protein: CASSYDYAYEQYF.

This chain uses TRBV18 with TRBJ2-7; D may be TRBD1 (5 bases). Trimming pared 2 bases from V and 8 bases from J, leaving 16 bases between. This CDR3 is 14 amino acids long. Germline CDR1 and CDR2: KGHSH and LQKENI. The CDR3 DNA sequence: TGTGCCAGCTCACCAGGGAAAGGGGCAGGGCAGCAGTACTTC. This gives the protein CASSPGKGAGQQYF.

The chain links TRBV11-2 to TRBJ2-5; TRBD2 agrees at 8 bases. V lost 1 base, J lost 4 bases, and 11 bases stayed unmatched. This CDR3 region has 17 residues. Germline lookup yields CDR1 SGHAT and CDR2 FQNNGV. CDR3 sequence reads: CASSLGRAVGRGETQYF. The CDR3 nucleotides read TGTGCCAGCAGCTTAGGTAGAGCGGTCGGGAGGGGAGAGACCCAGTACTTC.

The chain recombines TRBV11-3 with TRBJ2-7, with D possibly TRBD2 on 5 matching bases. The CDR3 runs to 14 residues. CDR1 SGHNT and CDR2 YENEEA come from the germline V gene. Trimming took off 0 bases at V and 0 bases at J, with 6 bases between the two ends. The CDR3 sequence: CASSLEAGSYEQYF. CDR3 coding DNA: TGTGCCAGCAGCTTAGAGGCGGGCTCCTACGAGCAGTACTTC.

Written as DNA, the CDR3 is TGTGCCAGCAGTTACTCGAAGACACGCTATGGCTACACCTTC. Its translation is CASSYSKTRYGYTF. V gene TRBV6-5 combines with J gene TRBJ1-2; D is ambiguous. Germline V CDR1 and CDR2: MNHEY, SVGAGI. With 0 bases removed from V and 4 bases from J, the gap between germline ends came to 9 bases. The CDR3 runs 14 residues.

This chain joins TRBV4-1 and TRBJ1-2; the D gene is possibly TRBD1 (6 bases). The V and J ends lost 1 base and 14 bases respectively, with 20 bases between them. CDR1 is MGHRA, CDR2 YSYEKL, per germline. CDR3 length: 14 amino acids. The CDR3, as DNA: TGCGCCAGCAGCCAAGTGAGGGACACTTTGGAGTGGACCTTC. Residues: CASSQVRDTLEWTF.

The genes are TRBV14 and TRBJ1-1; D not certain. V was clipped by 0 bases and J by 5 bases, with 10 bases between them. The CDR3 loop spans 14 amino acids. Germline CDR1 and CDR2: SGHDN and FVKESK. CDR3 coding DNA: TGTGCCAGCAGCCAAGACCGGGTCGTTACTGAAGCTTTCTTT. It codes for CASSQDRVVTEAFF.